The present entry profiles one T cell receptor (beta chain) with its context. The antigen is not known. A much more abundant neighbour one base away suggests this may be a read error. A modified ARM-PCR protocol with three rounds of nested PCR amplified TCRbeta. TCRdb reprocessed the multiplex PCR reads via MiXCR and lists one record per CDR3 protein. The top ten hold around 13% of the sample, which has under 150,000 distinct CDR3 sequences, around three fifths seen once. No cell sorting was done before RNA was extracted from the tissue. The data belong to a study of tumor and adjacent non-tumor tissue in lung cancer. Across the study: Histology: about twelve adenocarcinoma, a couple of squamous cell carcinoma, 1 small cell lung cancer. Samples averaged about 3.8 million productive TCRbeta reads each. Study results and limitations: In normal lung, the top 100 clones were significantly more dominant than in tumor.

CDR1 DFQATT and CDR2 SNEGSKA come from the germline V gene (reference sequence). The CDR3 totals 16 residues. The gene calls are TRBV20-1 and TRBJ2-2, with D possibly called TRBD1 or TRBD2 (6 bases each). This sequence was found in a young man with non-small cell lung cancer. The sample consisted of lung tumor tissue. The CDR3 sequence is CSVRGSSGARTGELFF. CDR3 coding DNA: TGCAGTGTTAGAGGGTCCTCGGGGGCGCGCACCGGGGAGCTGTTTTTT.